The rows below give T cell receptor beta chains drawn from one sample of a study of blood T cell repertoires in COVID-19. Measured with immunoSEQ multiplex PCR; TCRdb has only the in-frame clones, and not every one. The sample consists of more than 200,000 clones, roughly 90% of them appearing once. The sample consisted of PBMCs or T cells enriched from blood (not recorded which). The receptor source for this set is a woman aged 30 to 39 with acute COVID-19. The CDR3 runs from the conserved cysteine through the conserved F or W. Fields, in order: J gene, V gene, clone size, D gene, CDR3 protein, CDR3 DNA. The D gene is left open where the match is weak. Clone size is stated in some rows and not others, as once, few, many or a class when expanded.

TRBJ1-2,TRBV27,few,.,CASSLSTLGRGLYGYTF,TGTGCCAGCAGTTTATCAACCCTCGGACGGGGACTGTATGGCTACACCTTC
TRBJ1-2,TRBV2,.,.,CASTGQNYGYTF,TGTGCCAGCACAGGTCAAAACTATGGCTACACCTTC
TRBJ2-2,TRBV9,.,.,CASSVVTQPSTGELFF,TGTGCCAGCAGCGTAGTTACACAGCCGAGTACCGGGGAGCTGTTTTTT
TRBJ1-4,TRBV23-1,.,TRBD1,CASSQSGGQGPEKLFF,TGCGCCAGCAGTCAATCCGGGGGACAGGGCCCTGAAAAACTGTTTTTT
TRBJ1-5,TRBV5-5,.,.,CASSLSSHGNNQPQHF,TGTGCCAGCAGCTTGTCATCGCACGGGAACAATCAGCCCCAGCATTTT
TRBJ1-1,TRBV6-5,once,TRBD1,CASRVTGGTEAFF,TGTGCCAGCAGAGTTACAGGGGGCACTGAAGCTTTCTTT
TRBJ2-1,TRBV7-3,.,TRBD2,CASSRGLANDGNEQFF,TGTGCCAGCAGCAGGGGACTAGCAAATGATGGTAATGAGCAGTTCTTC
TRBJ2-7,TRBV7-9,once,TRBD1,CASSTDRVSLSYEQYF,TGTGCCAGCAGCACAGACAGGGTTTCCCTCTCCTACGAGCAGTACTTC
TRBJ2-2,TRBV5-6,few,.,CASSRTSANTGELFF,TGTGCCAGCAGCCGGACTTCCGCGAACACCGGGGAGCTGTTTTTT
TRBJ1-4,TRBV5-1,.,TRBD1,CASSFAGQGMEKLFF,TGCGCCAGCAGCTTCGCGGGACAGGGGATGGAAAAACTGTTTTTT
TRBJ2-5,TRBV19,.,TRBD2,CASSTSGRGETQYF,TGTGCCAGTAGTACTAGCGGAAGGGGAGAGACCCAGTACTTC
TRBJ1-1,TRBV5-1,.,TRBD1,CASSFAAGGSRHSEAFF,TGCGCCAGCAGCTTTGCGGCAGGGGGAAGCCGCCACTCAGAAGCTTTCTTT
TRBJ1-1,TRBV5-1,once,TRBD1,CASSLEAGGPEAFF,TGCGCCAGCAGCTTGGAGGCAGGGGGTCCTGAAGCTTTCTTT